This TCR beta chain derives from a study of T cells in Graves' hyperthyroidism and ophthalmopathy (dated by TCRdb to the late 2010s). With regard to the full study: Peripheral blood was collected at initial diagnosis, before any treatment. To identify distinguishing TCR V-J signatures, a discovery cohort of 100 or so patients was used, comprising 43 with Graves' ophthalmopathy and 55 to 65 with stable Graves' hyperthyroidism. Whether ophthalmopathy could be predicted prospectively was tested in an independent validation cohort made up of under 20 hyperthyroidism patients plus 17 patients who later progressed to ophthalmopathy. The 100 discovery patients were randomly split 7:3 into training and test sets. Thyroid tissue and blood T-cell repertoires from six Graves' hyperthyroidism patients were also compared in the study. After sampling, hyperthyroidism patients received methimazole starting at 30 mg daily, and ophthalmopathy patients received high-dose intravenous methylprednisolone. According to the paper, TCR Vbeta CDR3 sequencing was carried out on 135 peripheral blood samples, which came from under 50 ophthalmopathy, around 75 hyperthyroidism and approximately 17 progressor patients.

TCR beta CDR3 regions were amplified from RNA transcripts. The TCR CDR3 was subjected to a first round of RT-PCR using the HTBI primer set and the Qiagen OneStep RT-PCR kit. Libraries were constructed in a second round of multiplex PCR, after which size selection and purification were performed. The libraries were sequenced on an Illumina HiSeq2000 using paired-end 100 bp reads. The authors processed their data as follows. SOAPnuke was used to process the raw data, removing reads that contained adapters or uncalled bases, had a mean Phred below 15, or lacked an exact match to the constant primer or identifier. COPE v1.2.5 was used to merge high-quality paired reads, and clonotypes were defined as unique nucleotide sequences. Clonotypes were aligned to IMGT TRBV, TRBD and TRBJ reference segments using MiTCR v1.1. The analysis was restricted to V-J combinations with a frequency above 0.0001, which together covered about 99% of the repertoires. The TCS score was defined as F50 (clonal expansion) divided by E x V (chaos), with BLOSUM62-based TCRdist calculated between CDR3 peptides within each V-J. Welch's t-statistics and random forest reduced around 550 V-J features to roughly 13, which were used in a naive Bayes classifier (R e1071). The public reads were reanalyzed by TCRdb: fastp trimming at Q25, MiXCR alignment, in-frame beta chains only. Identical CDR3 proteins give one entry, which carries the most common genes and DNA. What appears here as the V and J calls and clone size reflects TCRdb's work, not the paper's. The sample data list 400,000 or so distinct CDR3 sequences, and around 15% of these were observed just once. About 21% of the sample belongs to the ten largest clones.

Moderately to severely active disease, a Clinical Activity Score of at least 3, a NOSPECS grade of at least 4, and a duration under 3 months were present in ophthalmopathy patients. Patients with uncontrolled infections, other autoimmune diseases, pregnancy or lactation were excluded. Diagnoses were based on clinical symptoms, serum thyroxine and TRAb, thyroid ultrasound and orbital computed tomography. PBMCs were separated from roughly 10 ml of fresh peripheral blood using Ficoll-Paque density gradient centrifugation. Total RNA was extracted with Trizol reagent, and quality was checked on an Agilent 2100 Bioanalyzer. This clonotype has at least ten counts. The antigen it recognizes is unknown. No qualities accompany the bases; no much larger clone lies one base away. Study-level results and caveats: Sample size was not statistically predetermined, and investigators were not blinded to group allocation. Blood samples also contained most of the expanded thyroid clonotypes (frequency above 0.001), which suggests that blood repertoires may reflect thyroid immune responses. Ophthalmopathy was separated from stable hyperthyroidism by a 13 V-J signature model, with 87.88% sensitivity and 81% to 83% specificity obtained in cross-validation and 80%/75% obtained in testing. During validation, the model predicted progression to ophthalmopathy a median of about 5.9 months ahead of onset, with approximately 71% sensitivity and 72.22% specificity.

The source is an older woman with Graves' ophthalmopathy. Material for sequencing was blood.

The CDR3 region: CATSDSGQRRYNEQFF. The DNA sequence reads TGTGCCACCAGTGACTCTGGACAGAGGCGATACAATGAGCAGTTCTTC. The chain links TRBV24-1 with TRBJ2-1, and the D gene may be TRBD1, 6 bases matching. Its CDR3 holds 16 amino acids, cysteine through phenylalanine. Only the CDR3 DNA is retained, 48 bases long and in frame from the first base. V is shortened by 4 bases, J by 4 bases, and the region joining them spans 16 bases. CDR1 KGHDR and CDR2 SFDVKD were looked up in the germline V gene.